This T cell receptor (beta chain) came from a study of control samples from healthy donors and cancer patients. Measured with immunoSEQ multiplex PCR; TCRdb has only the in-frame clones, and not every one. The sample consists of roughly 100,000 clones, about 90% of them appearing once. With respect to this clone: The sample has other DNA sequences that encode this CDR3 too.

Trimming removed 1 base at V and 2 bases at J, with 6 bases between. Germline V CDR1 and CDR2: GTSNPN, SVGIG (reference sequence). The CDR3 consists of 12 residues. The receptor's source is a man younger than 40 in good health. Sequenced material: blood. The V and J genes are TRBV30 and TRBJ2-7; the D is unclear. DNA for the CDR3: TGTGCCTGGAGTGGGGAAACCTACGAGCAGTACTTC. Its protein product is CAWSGETYEQYF.